The next 9 T cell receptor beta chains were all read from a single sample in a study of T cells expressing NK-cell markers. TCRdb reprocessed the 5' RACE reads and keeps a single row for each CDR3 protein, giving no DNA. The sample features about 430,000 distinct CDR3 sequences, with more than 1.4% in its top ten. Sequencing was performed on blood T cells: a sorted CD56 or NKG2C T cell subset, CD4+ or CD8+ T cells, or bulk PBMC T cells (not recorded which). The receptors originated from a woman aged 45-60 years in good health.

CDR3 region: CASREGQEYNEQFF. The chain joins TRBV6-1 to TRBJ2-1; the D call from TCRdb, TRBD1, cannot be confirmed without DNA. The CDR3 consists of 14 residues. Germline V gene lookup returns CDR1 MNHNS and CDR2 SASEGT.

The chain couples TRBV20-1 to TRBJ1-1; there is no DNA to check the TCRdb D call of TRBD1. Germline loops: CDR1 DFQATT, CDR2 SNEGSKA (reference sequence). The CDR3 has 13 residues. This CDR3 is CSAGKGGNTEAFF.

This chain links TRBV29-1 with TRBJ2-5; TCRdb indicates TRBD2, and absent DNA this call remains unverified. This CDR3 is 13 amino acids long. CDR1 is SQVTM and CDR2 is ANQGSEA in the germline V gene. CDR3 loop: CSGTGTSSETQYF.

J is TRBJ2-1 and V is TRBV11-3; TCRdb's assignment of TRBD2 cannot be checked, as there is no DNA. This CDR3 contains 17 residues. CDR1 is SGHNT and CDR2 is YENEEA in the germline V gene. The CDR3 protein is CASSLALAGPSYNEQFF.

The rearrangement uses TRBV12-5 and TRBJ1-2. The CDR3 sequence is 14 residues long. Germline V lookup: CDR1 LGHNT, CDR2 FRNRAP. The CDR3 loop reads CASGFGSRLGGYTF.

The chain couples TRBV20-1 to TRBJ2-2; TCRdb picks TRBD1, but there is no DNA to check that call. This CDR3 is 15 amino acids long. Germline CDR1 and CDR2: DFQATT and SNEGSKA (reference sequence). The CDR3: CSARGGTANTGELFF.

CDR3 sequence reads: CASSQDRPRTSGRASEQYF. This chain uses TRBV4-1 with TRBJ2-7; the D call of TRBD2 rests on TCRdb alone, since no DNA is present to check it. CDR1 is MGHRA, CDR2 YSYEKL, per germline. This CDR3 comprises 19 residues.

The rearrangement joins TRBV6-2 or TRBV6-3 to TRBJ2-4; the TCRdb D gene call, TRBD2, has no DNA to confirm it. The CDR3 consists of 17 residues. Germline-derived CDR1 and CDR2 are MNHEY and SVGEGT. The CDR3 region is CASTTPGLAGGENIQYF.

J is TRBJ2-2 and V is TRBV20-1; TCRdb returns TRBD2, unconfirmable since there is no DNA. This CDR3 contains 14 residues. Per the germline V gene, CDR1 is DFQATT and CDR2 is SNEGSKA (reference sequence). CDR3 region: CSASSKRGGEELFF.